This passage covers 17 T cell receptor beta chains from one sample sequenced in a study of blood T cell repertoires in COVID-19. Data came from immunoSEQ multiplex PCR; TCRdb stores just in-frame clones and leaves some out. The table lists about 140,000 clones, 80% to 85% of them singletons. The sample comprised peripheral blood. The source is a woman in her fifties or sixties with acute or convalescent COVID-19.

In this sample, this clone turned up once. The CDR3 protein is CASSRGTSGYGSYEQYF. Here the CDR3 DNA reads TGTGCCAGCAGCCGTGGGACTAGCGGGTACGGATCCTACGAGCAGTACTTC. The rearrangement links TRBV7-2 to TRBJ2-7, with TRBD2 matching 12 bases. Per the germline V gene, CDR1 is SGHTA and CDR2 is FQGNSA. The CDR3 is 17 residues long. V shed 5 bases and J 1 base; nucleotides not matched to a gene: 9.

The chain employs TRBV10-3 and TRBJ2-7; perhaps TRBD1 as D (6 bases). The CDR3 covers 15 residues. Trimming took 2 bases from V and 10 from J, leaving 21 bases between them. Germline CDR1 and CDR2: ENHRY and SYGVKD. The CDR3: CAISEPLFRDTPQYF. CDR3 in DNA: TGTGCCATCAGTGAGCCGCTTTTCCGGGACACCCCCCAGTACTTC.

CDR3 sequence reads: CASAGSPNQPQHF. CDR3 sequence (DNA): TGTGCCAGCGCGGGGAGTCCCAATCAGCCCCAGCATTTT. The chain recombines TRBV2 with TRBJ1-5; D gene uncertain. The germline V gene encodes CDR1 SNHLY and CDR2 FYNNEI. The CDR3 loop spans 13 amino acids. Trimming left V 8 bases short and J 3 bases short, with 11 bases between.

The chain joins TRBV19 to TRBJ1-1, with TRBD1 matching over 7 bases. The ends lost 6 bases at V and 3 bases at J; junction bases unmatched: 7. This CDR3 is 14 amino acids long. Germline-derived CDR1 and CDR2 are LNHDA and SQIVND (reference sequence). CDR3 in DNA: TGTGCCAGTAGCGGACAGGTCCTCGACACTGAAGCTTTCTTT. Translating it yields CASSGQVLDTEAFF.

The J gene is TRBJ2-7, the V gene TRBV5-1, with 7 nucleotides matching TRBD2. The V and J ends lost 3 bases and 3 bases, in that order; junction bases with no gene match: 0. From germline, CDR1 is SGHRS and CDR2 YFSETQ. The CDR3 spans 12 residues. This CDR3 reads CASSWGGYEQYF. CDR3 coding DNA: TGCGCCAGCAGCTGGGGGGGCTACGAGCAGTACTTC.

This chain connects TRBV9 to TRBJ1-1, with D tentatively TRBD1 (5 bases). This CDR3 has 17 residues. The ends were cut back, 0 bases at V and 1 base at J, with 16 bases in the middle. Germline V gene data show CDR1 as SGDLS and CDR2 as YYNGEE. CDR3 DNA: TGTGCCAGCAGCGTAGCCCCCGGGGGGGAGGGGAACACTGAAGCTTTCTTT. It specifies CASSVAPGGEGNTEAFF.

This clone came up once. This chain connects TRBV6-1 to TRBJ2-7; unclear D gene. The V end was cut by 8 bases, the J end by 4 bases, with 21 bases between. The CDR3 consists of 15 residues. CDR1 is MNHNS and CDR2 is SASEGT in the germline V gene. The CDR3 nucleotides read TGTGCCAGCTCCAGGTTCGCTTCCGAGAATTACGAGCAGTACTTC. It specifies CASSRFASENYEQYF.

The chain employs TRBV27 and TRBJ1-6, with D hard to call. CDR1 and CDR2 (germline): MNHEY, SMNVEV (reference sequence). With 5 bases removed from V and 14 bases from J, the gap between germline ends came to 19 bases. The CDR3 totals 14 residues. As DNA, the CDR3 is TGTGCCAGCAGTCGCGACAACGCCCCCCTCACCCTCCACTTT. Translated: CASSRDNAPLTLHF.

This chain uses TRBV7-3 with TRBJ2-2, with 8 bases lining up with TRBD2. The CDR3 spans 16 residues. V dropped 5 bases and J dropped 6; count of bases not matched to a gene: 11. From germline, CDR1 is SGHTA and CDR2 FQGTGA. CDR3 sequence (DNA): TGTGCCAGCAGCCGGGGCGGGGGGCAAAGGGCCGGGGAGCTGTTTTTT. Amino acid sequence: CASSRGGGQRAGELFF.

This chain uses TRBV28 with TRBJ1-3, with D tentatively TRBD1 (5 bases). This CDR3 is 14 amino acids long. From germline, CDR1 is MDHEN and CDR2 SYDVKM. V was cut by 5 bases and J by 1 base, with 9 bases left in between. CDR3 DNA sequence: TGTGCCAGCAGTCATCAGGGTTCTGGAAACACCATATATTTT. As protein: CASSHQGSGNTIYF.

The chain couples TRBV6-2 or TRBV6-3 to TRBJ2-1, with 7 bases aligning to TRBD2. J gave up 4 bases and V 6 bases, and 15 bases lay outside the gene matches. The CDR3 consists of 17 residues. Germline CDR1 is MNHEY and CDR2 is SVGEGT. This CDR3 reads CASSRQTGLTAYNEQFF. Written as DNA, the CDR3 is TGTGCCAGCAGCCGCCAAACGGGACTAACGGCTTACAATGAGCAGTTCTTC.

The V call is TRBV3-1 (or the pseudogene TRBV3-2), the J call TRBJ1-4; 9 bases fit TRBD1. The CDR3 has 16 residues. With V trimmed by 4 bases and J by 3 bases, 6 bases remained unmatched. Germline-derived CDR1 and CDR2 are LGHDT and YNNKEL (reference sequence). CDR3 in DNA: TGTGCCAGCAGCCTTCGAGGACAGGGGCCTAATGAAAAACTGTTTTTT. Translating it yields CASSLRGQGPNEKLFF.

The chain uses TRBV6-5 and TRBJ1-1; D unresolved. The CDR3 is 14 residues long. Germline assignment: CDR1 MNHEY and CDR2 SVGAGI. The V end was cut by 8 bases, the J end by 4 bases, with 17 bases between. The CDR3 here is CASRTTNLITEAFF. CDR3 DNA: TGTGCCAGCCGTACGACTAACTTGATCACTGAAGCTTTCTTT.

There are a few counts of this clone. The genes are TRBV19 and TRBJ1-2; TRBD1 is a possible D gene (6 bases). V was shortened by 6 bases and J by 4 bases, with 15 bases between the two germline ends. The CDR3 extends over 14 amino acids. Per the germline V gene, CDR1 is LNHDA and CDR2 is SQIVND (reference sequence). The DNA for the CDR3 is TGTGCCAGTAGCGAGACAGGCCCTGCCTATGGCTACACCTTC. This encodes CASSETGPAYGYTF.

This chain connects TRBV2 to TRBJ2-7; D is perhaps TRBD1 (6 bases). The CDR3 contains 14 residues. V gave up 6 bases and J gave up 5 bases, with 17 bases separating them. Germline V CDR1 and CDR2: SNHLY, FYNNEI. CDR3 sequence: CASRGDIRVDEQYF. CDR3 bases: TGTGCCAGCAGGGGGGACATACGAGTCGACGAGCAGTACTTC.

This clone has a count of ten or more. The chain uses TRBV6-5 and TRBJ1-6; possibly TRBD1 for D (5 bases). V was trimmed by 0 bases and J by 9 bases, leaving 15 bases between them. Germline V gene data show CDR1 as MNHEY and CDR2 as SVGAGI. The CDR3 extends over 16 amino acids. The CDR3 DNA reads TGTGCCAGCAGTTACTCGACAGCGGGGTACGGTTCACCCCTCCACTTT. This codes for CASSYSTAGYGSPLHF.

V and J are TRBV7-9 and TRBJ2-2; D possibly corresponds to TRBD1 (5 bases). CDR3 size: 17 residues. Between the trimmed V and J ends, which lost 6 bases and 4 bases, there was a span of 21 bases. Germline V lookup: CDR1 SEHNR, CDR2 FQNEAQ (reference sequence). The CDR3 coding sequence is TGTGCCAGCAGGCGTACCTCTGCTAACCAGGGCACCGGGGAGCTGTTTTTT. It yields the protein CASRRTSANQGTGELFF.